Sequencing of this TCR beta chain was carried out in a study of blood T cell repertoires in COVID-19. Study-wide context: Donors in the United States, Italy and Spain gave samples during acute or convalescent COVID-19. Sources were T cells, B-cell-depleted T cells, or PBMCs; the material itself was cDNA or gDNA.

The sample holds one count of this clone. Methods used by the authors: Reference gene primer amplification gave estimated nucleated cell counts. Assay used: immunoSEQ multiplex PCR; TCRdb lists only in-frame clones, some missing. V, J and clone size were drawn from that table, and D and trimming were deduced from the DNA. Counted here are around 380,000 clones, around 84% occurring once; the ten biggest clones make up 0.85% to 1.3%. The source material was peripheral blood. The source is a human donor with acute or convalescent COVID-19. The donor label of this sample is uncertain.

CDR3 DNA sequence: TGTGCCAGCTCCCGAAACGAGGGGGCGGGGGAGCAGTACTTC. As protein: CASSRNEGAGEQYF. The chain recombines TRBV18 with TRBJ2-7; tentatively, D is TRBD1 (7 bases). The length of the CDR3 is 14 residues. Germline CDR1 KGHSH, CDR2 LQKENI. The V gene lost 6 bases and the J gene lost 7 bases, with 19 bases spanning the gap.